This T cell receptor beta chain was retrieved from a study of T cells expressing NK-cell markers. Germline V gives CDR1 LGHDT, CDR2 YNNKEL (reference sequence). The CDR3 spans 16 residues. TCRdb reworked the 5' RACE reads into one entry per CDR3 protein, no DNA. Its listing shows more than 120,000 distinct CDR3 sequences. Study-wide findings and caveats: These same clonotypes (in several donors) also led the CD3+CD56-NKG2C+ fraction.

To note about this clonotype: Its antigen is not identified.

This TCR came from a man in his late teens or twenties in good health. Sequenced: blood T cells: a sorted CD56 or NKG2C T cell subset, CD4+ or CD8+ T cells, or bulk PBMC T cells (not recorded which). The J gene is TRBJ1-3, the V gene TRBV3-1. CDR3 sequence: CASSQLGSRSGNTIYF. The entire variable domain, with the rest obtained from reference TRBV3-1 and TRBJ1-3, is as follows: DTAVSQTPKYLVTQMGNDKSIKCEQNLGHDTMYWYKQDSKKFLKIMFSYNNKELIINETVPNRFSPKSPDKAHLNLHINSLELGDSAVYFCASSQLGSRSGNTIYFGEGSWLTVV.